The 17 T cell receptor beta chains below were found in one sample sequenced in a study of a mutant IDH1 vaccine in newly diagnosed glioma. The table came from immunoSEQ multiplex PCR; TCRdb's copy has only in-frame clones and leaves some out. The sample holds about 66,000 clones, about 86% seen once. Time point specified: baseline, week 1 (first vaccination visit). Treatment indicated: pre-vaccination baseline after standard-of-care therapy. The starting material was PBMCs, obtained from a glioma patient treated with radiotherapy, temozolomide or both. The receptors derive from a man between 25 and 39 years old with glioma.

The gene calls are TRBV19 and TRBJ2-1, with D possibly being TRBD1 (6 bases). There are 17 residues in the CDR3. The V end lost 4 bases, the J end lost 0 bases, and 16 bases lay between the germline ends. CDR1 is LNHDA, CDR2 SQIVND, per germline (reference sequence). CDR3 in DNA: TGTGCCAGTAGTAGCTCCGGGACATTGAGCTCCTACAATGAGCAGTTCTTC. Protein: CASSSSGTLSSYNEQFF.

The CDR3 sequence: CASSIKGRSGTVNTEAFF. CDR3 coding DNA: TGTGCCAGTAGTATAAAGGGGCGTTCGGGGACGGTAAACACTGAAGCTTTCTTT. The genes are TRBV19 and TRBJ1-1; tentative D call: TRBD1 (5 bases). CDR1 LNHDA and CDR2 SQIVND come from the germline V gene (reference sequence). Trimming left V 2 bases short and J 2 bases short, with 21 bases between. This CDR3 has 18 residues.

The chain couples TRBV18 to TRBJ2-5, with TRBD1 as a possible D gene (6 bases). CDR1 and CDR2 from the germline V gene are KGHSH and LQKENI. Trimming left V 3 bases short and J 3 bases short, with 8 bases between. The length of the CDR3 is 13 residues. The CDR3 DNA is TGTGCCAGCTCACCGACAGGAAAAGAGACCCAGTACTTC. Its protein is CASSPTGKETQYF.

The J gene is TRBJ2-7, the V gene TRBV2, with D unclear. This CDR3 spans 14 amino acids. Per germline, CDR1 SNHLY and CDR2 FYNNEI. V was cut by 6 bases and J by 3 bases, with 15 bases left in between. As DNA, the CDR3 is TGTGCCAGCAGGTCCCAAGGTGGAAGCTACGAGCAGTACTTC. Its translation: CASRSQGGSYEQYF.

The chain combines TRBV9 with TRBJ2-5; the match to TRBD2 covers 9 bases. This CDR3 has 15 amino acids. Germline V gives CDR1 SGDLS, CDR2 YYNGEE. V shed 0 bases and J 4 bases; nucleotides not matched to a gene: 4. The DNA of the CDR3 is TGTGCCAGCAGCGTAGAGGCTAGCGGGGCAGAGACCCAGTACTTC. Translated: CASSVEASGAETQYF.

The chain couples TRBV7-9 to TRBJ2-7; 8 positions match TRBD1. The junction had 2 bases not matched to a gene; V was cut back by 1 base and J by 3 bases. Germline V lookup: CDR1 SEHNR, CDR2 FQNEAQ (reference sequence). The CDR3 extends over 14 amino acids. The CDR3 DNA sequence: TGTGCCAGCAGCTTAGGGACAGGGTTCTACGAGCAGTACTTC. Encoded protein: CASSLGTGFYEQYF.

This chain joins TRBV4-1 and TRBJ1-4, with 10 bases identical to TRBD1. The J segment lost 6 bases and the V segment lost 4 bases, leaving 2 bases of the junction unmatched. Per the germline V gene, CDR1 is MGHRA and CDR2 is YSYEKL. The CDR3 runs to 14 residues. The CDR3 bases are TGCGCCAGCAGCCGGGGGACAGGGGATGAAAAACTGTTTTTT. This codes for CASSRGTGDEKLFF.

The chain is built from TRBV7-5 and TRBJ2-5; whether TRBD2, the table's D call, matches the DNA was not checked. TRBV7-5 is listed as a pseudogene. The CDR3 is 15 amino acids. CDR3 in DNA: TGTGCCAGAACCGCCCCAAGGGGGGGCCAAGAGACCCAGTACTTC. Encoded protein: CARTAPRGGQETQYF.

The chain recombines TRBV7-9 with TRBJ1-5; TRBD1 is a possible D gene (6 bases). The CDR3 runs to 16 residues. Per germline, CDR1 SEHNR and CDR2 FQNEAQ (reference sequence). The V end was cut by 0 bases, the J end by 0 bases, with 9 bases between. The CDR3 loop reads CASSLATGSSNQPQHF. The CDR3 bases are TGTGCCAGCAGCTTAGCAACAGGGTCTAGCAATCAGCCCCAGCATTTT.

The rearrangement joins TRBV4-1 to TRBJ1-2; D is perhaps TRBD1 (6 bases). Germline V CDR1 and CDR2: MGHRA, YSYEKL. The V and J ends lost 4 bases and 6 bases respectively, with 18 bases between them. The CDR3 sequence is 15 residues long. The CDR3 DNA follows: TGCGCCAGCAGCCTTGGTGATGGGCAGGGGAATGGCTACACCTTC. This sequence encodes CASSLGDGQGNGYTF.

J is TRBJ2-1 and V is TRBV27; TRBD2 matches 9 bases. The V gene end was trimmed by 6 bases and the J gene end by 2 bases; junction bases not matched to a gene: 5. In germline, CDR1 is MNHEY, CDR2 SMNVEV (reference sequence). CDR3 length: 15 residues. Here the CDR3 reads CASRGGGVTYNEQFF. Written as DNA, the CDR3 is TGTGCCAGCAGGGGCGGGGGGGTCACCTACAATGAGCAGTTCTTC.

This clone has only a few counts. The CDR3: CASSPGRTRLMNTEAFF. The CDR3 region has the DNA TGCGCCAGCAGCCCCGGAAGGACCCGACTTATGAACACTGAAGCTTTCTTT. The chain couples TRBV4-1 to TRBJ1-1; no clear D. Germline CDR1 reads MGHRA; CDR2 reads YSYEKL. Trimming cost V 4 bases and J 0 bases, with 18 bases left between them. The CDR3 extends over 17 amino acids.

This chain joins TRBV19 and TRBJ1-2, with D tentatively TRBD1 (5 bases). The CDR3 totals 12 residues. Trimming stripped 2 bases from V and 8 bases from J, with 9 bases between. Germline CDR1 LNHDA, CDR2 SQIVND (reference sequence). CDR3 nucleotide sequence: TGTGCCAGTAGTATAAGGGGTCAGGGCTACACCTTC. Protein product: CASSIRGQGYTF.

The chain recombines TRBV19 with TRBJ1-1; 9 bases are a match to TRBD1. This CDR3 has 14 amino acids. Germline V gene data show CDR1 as LNHDA and CDR2 as SQIVND (reference sequence). The trim removed 4 bases at V and 5 bases at J, leaving 5 bases unmatched. The CDR3, as DNA: TGTGCCAGTAGTAATACAGGGGGCAGGACTGAAGCTTTCTTT. It specifies CASSNTGGRTEAFF.

This clone has just a few counts. V usage is TRBV2 and J usage is TRBJ1-2; TRBD1 is a possible D gene (5 bases). The germline CDR1 and CDR2 sequences are SNHLY and FYNNEI. CDR3 length equals 12 residues. Deletions cut 5 bases from V and 5 bases from J, with 9 bases between. The CDR3 DNA reads TGTGCCAGCAGTTGGGACGGATATGGCTACACCTTC. It encodes CASSWDGYGYTF.

This clone was observed once. The chain is built from TRBV13 and TRBJ2-2; D may be TRBD2 (6 bases). This CDR3 comprises 14 residues. The germline V gene encodes CDR1 PRHDT and CDR2 FYEKMQ (reference sequence). Trimming took 3 bases from V and 4 from J, leaving 9 bases between them. CDR3 loop: CASSFGLLTGELFF. The CDR3 nucleotides are TGTGCCAGCAGCTTCGGACTACTCACCGGGGAGCTGTTTTTT.

There are a few counts of this clone. The chain uses TRBV4-1 and TRBJ1-1; D is uncertain. Trimming left V 4 bases short and J 1 base short, with 10 bases between. The CDR3 loop spans 14 amino acids. CDR1 MGHRA and CDR2 YSYEKL come from the germline V gene. In DNA, the CDR3 is TGCGCCAGCAGCCGGGGATCGGGGAACACTGAAGCTTTCTTT. Residues: CASSRGSGNTEAFF.